This T cell receptor beta chain was found in a study of T-cell memory formation after mild COVID-19. As for the study in general: TCR clusters were mostly confined to one donor each.

This clonotype was seen only a few times. Its antigen is not identified. Findings and limits, study-wide: Cross-reactive memory apparently joined, as some responding clones appeared in pre-infection memory. Of the contracting clones, CD4+ ones lay mainly in CM and EM, and CD8+ ones in EMRA.

TCRdb passed the 5' RACE reads through MiXCR, listing each CDR3 protein once. The repertoire has about 560,000 distinct CDR3 sequences, approximately 15% of them found once; the top ten carry less than 10%. The sample consisted of PBMCs or a T cell subset sorted from them (not recorded which). This receptor was identified in an adult woman who had mild COVID-19 (a few samples of this study predate the infection). Cell type and time point are not known.

CDR3 bases: TGCAGTGCTAATCCAGGGGGCCGAGGCAATCAGCCCCAGCATTTT. This sequence encodes CSANPGGRGNQPQHF. The J gene is TRBJ1-5, the V gene TRBV20-1, with 8 bases matching TRBD1. Trimming cost V 4 bases and J 2 bases; bases outside gene matches: 7. The CDR3 length is 15 residues. Per the germline V gene, CDR1 is DFQATT and CDR2 is SNEGSKA (reference sequence).